The 9 T cell receptor beta chains below all came from one sample that was sequenced in a study of shared clonotypes between healthy human individuals. Only in-frame clones appear in the TCRdb table, and some are missing; sequencing was by immunoSEQ multiplex PCR. The sample yields a few million clones, roughly 92% seen once. Sequencing input: naive CD4+ T cells sorted from blood. Specified subset: CD45RA+ positively selected. These receptors were obtained from a man aged 18 to 30 in good health.

This clone appeared a single time. The chain joins TRBV18 to TRBJ1-2, with 10 bases identical to TRBD1. CDR3 length: 15 residues. V trimming: 3 bases; J trimming: 8 bases; junction bases outside the gene matches: 9. Germline V gene sequence: CDR1 KGHSH, CDR2 LQKENI. This chain's CDR3 is CASSPPTGGAEGYTF. DNA of the CDR3: TGTGCCAGCTCACCCCCGACAGGGGGCGCCGAGGGCTACACCTTC.

This chain uses TRBV7-9 with TRBJ2-1; D remains ambiguous. The CDR3 extends over 13 amino acids. CDR1 is SEHNR, CDR2 FQNEAQ, per germline (reference sequence). Trimming stripped 4 bases from V and 5 bases from J, with 9 bases between. Written as DNA, the CDR3 is TGTGCCAGCAGCTACAGTACCCACAATGAGCAGTTCTTC. Translating gives CASSYSTHNEQFF. Full variable domain (outside the CDR3, taken from reference TRBV7-9 and TRBJ2-1): DTGVSQNPRHKITKRGQNVTFRCDPISEHNRLYWYRQTLGQGPEFLTYFQNEAQLEKSRLLSDRFSAERPKGSFSTLEIQRTEQGDSAMYLCASSYSTHNEQFFGPGTRLTVL.

The chain has TRBV18 and TRBJ2-5; no reliable D call. CDR3 size: 15 residues. Germline values: CDR1 KGHSH, CDR2 LQKENI. The V and J ends lost 0 bases and 1 base respectively, with 9 bases between them. This chain's CDR3 is CASSPPRRPQETQYF. Here the CDR3 DNA reads TGTGCCAGCTCACCACCACGGAGACCCCAAGAGACCCAGTACTTC.

The CDR3 DNA is TGTGCCAGCAGTTCACCGGGCCCTCCGAATTCACCCCTCCACTTT. As protein: CASSSPGPPNSPLHF. V usage is TRBV27 and J usage is TRBJ1-6; D gene ambiguous. V lost 4 bases and J lost 7, with 14 bases in between. This CDR3 is 15 amino acids long. CDR1 MNHEY and CDR2 SMNVEV come from the germline V gene (reference sequence).

V gene TRBV19 combines with J gene TRBJ1-3; D not certain. Germline CDR1 reads LNHDA; CDR2 reads SQIVND (reference sequence). V shed 3 bases and J shed 4 bases, with 10 bases lying between them. The CDR3 length is 14 residues. CDR3 sequence: CASSILPGGNTIYF. In DNA, the CDR3 is TGTGCCAGTAGTATTCTTCCAGGAGGAAACACCATATATTTT.

The V gene is TRBV5-4, the J gene TRBJ2-2; D remains unclear. The CDR3 loop spans 15 amino acids. Germline values: CDR1 SGHNT, CDR2 YYREEE (reference sequence). The germline V and J ends were trimmed by 2 bases and 0 bases, with 8 bases remaining between them. The CDR3 DNA follows: TGTGCCAGCAGCTTCGGGCTGACGAACACCGGGGAGCTGTTTTTT. Translation gives CASSFGLTNTGELFF.

The CDR3 sequence: CASSLQGQNIQYF. CDR3 nucleotide sequence: TGTGCCAGCAGCTTACAGGGGCAGAACATTCAGTACTTC. The gene calls are TRBV7-9 and TRBJ2-4; a weak D match, TRBD1 (6 bases). Germline V gene lookup returns CDR1 SEHNR and CDR2 FQNEAQ (reference sequence). V gave up 2 bases and J gave up 7 bases, with 9 bases separating them. The CDR3 extends over 13 amino acids.

This sequence joins TRBV18 and TRBJ1-4, with a possible D match to TRBD1 (6 bases). The CDR3 has 16 residues. With 1 base removed from V and 3 bases from J, the gap between germline ends came to 12 bases. Germline V gene sequence: CDR1 KGHSH, CDR2 LQKENI. The CDR3 loop is CASSPLGGAANEKLFF. The CDR3 DNA sequence: TGTGCCAGCTCACCACTGGGGGGCGCAGCTAATGAAAAACTGTTTTTT.

The chain couples TRBV18 to TRBJ2-7; 8 bases match TRBD1. V lost 3 bases and J lost 0; bases outside the gene matches: 4. Per the germline V gene, CDR1 is KGHSH and CDR2 is LQKENI. The CDR3 covers 15 residues. The CDR3 reads CASSPPGGYSYEQYF. The CDR3 nucleotides read TGTGCCAGCTCACCGCCAGGGGGCTACTCCTACGAGCAGTACTTC.